This T cell receptor beta chain was recovered during a study of cytomegalovirus exposure and HLA in healthy donors. Findings of the study overall: The study recorded more than 150 TCR beta chains that were cytomegalovirus-associated.

The CDR3 covers 14 residues. The germline CDR1 and CDR2 sequences are LNHDA and SQIVND (reference sequence). Trimming removed 3 bases from V and 7 bases from J; junction bases left unmatched: 9. Primers: 60 Vbeta forward and 13 Jbeta reverse. Original handling: As a later analysis found, there were around 86 million unique TCR beta chains, of which roughly 11 million were shared. TCRdb's copy holds only in-frame clones and misses some; the assay was immunoSEQ multiplex PCR. V, J and clone size were drawn from that table, and D and trimming were deduced from the DNA. The sample includes around 150,000 clones, roughly 89% of them seen just once. Comment on this clone: Its antigen is not identified.

The source is a woman aged 25-40 years in good health and CMV-seronegative. The chain combines TRBV19 with TRBJ2-7; 7 nucleotides line up with TRBD1. Sequenced sample: PBMCs. The CDR3 nucleotides are TGTGCCAGTAGTATTTCAATAGCAGGGGGTGAGCAGTACTTC. Encoded protein: CASSISIAGGEQYF.